The 29 T cell receptor beta chains presented below share a single source sample, sequenced in a study of blood T cell repertoires in COVID-19. The assay was immunoSEQ multiplex PCR, and TCRdb's table has in-frame clones only and misses some. The data show under 250,000 clones, 65% to 85% seen once. The sequencing input was peripheral blood. These receptors came from a man between 45 and 60 years old with active or convalescent COVID-19.

The chain links TRBV7-8 to TRBJ1-1; possible D gene TRBD1, 5 bases. The CDR3 runs to 15 residues. Trimming removed 0 bases at V and 4 bases at J, with 12 bases between. Germline CDR1 is SGHVS and CDR2 is FQNEAQ. CDR3 coding DNA: TGTGCCAGCAGCTTAGCGGTCCGGGGGGGCACTGAAGCTTTCTTT. It specifies CASSLAVRGGTEAFF.

A single count supports this clone. This chain joins TRBV6-4 and TRBJ2-5; 9 bases line up with TRBD2. The CDR3 loop spans 16 amino acids. Germline lookup yields CDR1 MRHNA and CDR2 SNTAGT. V shed 3 bases, J shed 1 base, and the junction held 6 bases outside the gene matches. CDR3 in amino acids: CASSEQAGGLQETQYF. CDR3 nucleotide sequence: TGTGCCAGCAGTGAGCAAGCGGGGGGCCTCCAAGAGACCCAGTACTTC.

The J gene is TRBJ2-3, the V gene TRBV28; 10 bases agree with TRBD2. The germline gives CDR1 MDHEN, CDR2 SYDVKM. The CDR3 is 16 amino acids. Unmatched junction bases numbered 10, after V lost 2 bases and J lost 8 bases. The CDR3 bases are TGTGCCAGCAGTTTAACTAGCGGGGCCCTACTAGGTACGCAGTATTTT. Residues: CASSLTSGALLGTQYF.

The chain is built from TRBV30 and TRBJ2-7, with TRBD2 identical over 11 bases. The CDR3 consists of 13 residues. Germline assignment: CDR1 GTSNPN and CDR2 SVGIG (reference sequence). After removal of 8 bases from V and 3 bases from J, the junction contained 6 bases not matched to a gene. CDR3 residues: CAALTSGIYEQYF. In DNA form, the CDR3 reads TGTGCCGCTCTGACTAGCGGGATCTACGAGCAGTACTTC.

The rearrangement joins TRBV28 to TRBJ2-3; 9 bases are a match to TRBD1. With V trimmed by 6 bases and J by 4 bases, 8 bases remained unmatched. Germline V gene sequence: CDR1 MDHEN, CDR2 SYDVKM. The CDR3 runs 15 residues. The CDR3 region has the DNA TGTGCCAGCAGGATTCCGGGACAGGGCGCAGATACGCAGTATTTT. It encodes CASRIPGQGADTQYF. The complete variable domain, with remaining parts taken from reference TRBV28 and TRBJ2-3, reads DVKVTQSSRYLVKRTGEKVFLECVQDMDHENMFWYRQDPGLGLRLIYFSYDVKMKEKGDIPEGYSVSREKKERFSLILESASTNQTSMYLCASRIPGQGADTQYFGPGTRLTVL.

This chain uses TRBV2 with TRBJ2-3; 9 nucleotides match TRBD2. CDR1 SNHLY and CDR2 FYNNEI come from the germline V gene. With 1 base clipped from V and 4 bases from J, the junction kept 6 bases outside the gene matches. There are 16 residues in the CDR3. The CDR3 here is CASSEDSGSGSDTQYF. The CDR3 coding sequence is TGTGCCAGCAGTGAAGATAGCGGGAGCGGCTCAGATACGCAGTATTTT.

This clone was detected a few times. This rearrangement joins TRBV6-1 to TRBJ2-7; D not resolved. Germline CDR1 MNHNS, CDR2 SASEGT. The CDR3 runs to 14 residues. V lost 1 base, J lost 4 bases, and 11 bases lay in between. The CDR3 nucleotides are TGTGCCAGCAGTGAAGGTCCGTTATTATACGAGCAGTACTTC. Encoded protein: CASSEGPLLYEQYF.

The chain joins TRBV7-2 to TRBJ1-1, with 9 bases matching TRBD1. The CDR3 is made up of 16 amino acids. Losses at the gene ends were 0 bases for V and 0 bases for J; bases not matched to a gene: 2. The germline V gene has CDR1 SGHTA and CDR2 FQGNSA. The CDR3 loop is CASSLAGTGMNTEAFF. The CDR3 bases are TGTGCCAGCAGCTTAGCGGGGACAGGGATGAACACTGAAGCTTTCTTT.

This chain uses TRBV28 with TRBJ1-5, with D maybe TRBD1 (6 bases). The germline V gene encodes CDR1 MDHEN and CDR2 SYDVKM. The CDR3 runs to 16 residues. With 7 bases removed from V and 5 bases from J, the gap between germline ends came to 21 bases. The CDR3, as DNA: TGTGCCAGCAACGACCCCATTACAGGGTCGGATCAGCCCCAGCATTTT. Protein sequence: CASNDPITGSDQPQHF.

The V and J genes are TRBV4-2 and TRBJ1-2, with TRBD1 identical over 7 bases. The CDR3 runs to 15 residues. V shed 0 bases, J shed 1 base, and the junction held 2 bases outside the gene matches. Germline loops: CDR1 LGHNA, CDR2 YNFKEQ. CDR3 bases: TGTGCCAGCAGCCAAGATAGGGGGCTTAACTATGGCTACACCTTC. Its protein product is CASSQDRGLNYGYTF.

The rearrangement uses TRBV30 and TRBJ1-6; no reliable D call. The V gene's germline CDR1 is GTSNPN and CDR2 SVGIG (reference sequence). The V end lost 3 bases, the J end lost 3 bases, and 15 bases lay between the germline ends. The CDR3 runs to 16 residues. The chain's CDR3 is CAWSPTAGIYNSPLHF. CDR3 in DNA: TGTGCCTGGAGCCCGACGGCGGGGATCTATAATTCACCCCTCCACTTT. The complete variable domain, with remaining parts taken from reference TRBV30 and TRBJ1-6, reads SQTIHQWPATLVQPVGSPLSLECTVEGTSNPNLYWYRQAAGRGLQLLFYSVGIGQISSEVPQNLSASRPQDRQFILSSKKLLLSDSGFYLCAWSPTAGIYNSPLHFGNGTRLTVT.

The V call is TRBV15, the J call TRBJ1-1, with unresolved D. CDR1 LNHNV and CDR2 YYDKDF come from the germline V gene (reference sequence). This CDR3 is built from 13 residues. Trimming cost V 1 base and J 0 bases, with 3 bases left between them. The CDR3: CATSRAVNTEAFF. The DNA for the CDR3 is TGTGCCACCAGCAGAGCAGTGAACACTGAAGCTTTCTTT.

The V call is TRBV5-4, the J call TRBJ2-7; 9 bases match TRBD1. The CDR3 totals 15 residues. Germline V gene data show CDR1 as SGHNT and CDR2 as YYREEE (reference sequence). Germline trimming cut 1 base from V and 5 bases from J; bases unmatched to any gene: 7. This chain's CDR3 is CASSLKGTGKDEQYF. The CDR3 nucleotides read TGTGCCAGCAGCTTGAAGGGGACAGGGAAGGACGAGCAGTACTTC.

The genes are TRBV5-5 and TRBJ2-2, with TRBD2 as a possible D gene (5 bases). This CDR3 spans 16 amino acids. Germline values: CDR1 SGHKS, CDR2 YYEKEE (reference sequence). V lost 1 base and J lost 5, with 15 bases in between. This CDR3 is CASSLPATGLTGELFF. The CDR3 DNA is TGTGCCAGCAGCTTGCCCGCAACGGGGTTGACCGGGGAGCTGTTTTTT.

This clone occurred a few times. The J gene is TRBJ1-5, the V gene TRBV19, with TRBD1 matching 7 bases. The junction had 7 bases not matched to a gene; V was cut back by 10 bases and J by 4 bases. Looked up from germline, CDR1 is LNHDA and CDR2 is SQIVND (reference sequence). The CDR3 length is 13 residues. The CDR3 here is CATAGQINQPQHF. As DNA, the CDR3 is TGTGCCACCGCGGGACAGATAAATCAGCCCCAGCATTTT.

V gene TRBV19 combines with J gene TRBJ2-3; TRBD2 aligns across 11 bases. Trimming at V came to 3 bases and at J to 2 bases, leaving 4 bases not matched to a gene. In germline, CDR1 is LNHDA, CDR2 SQIVND (reference sequence). CDR3 length: 16 amino acids. Here the CDR3 reads CASSIRLAGTTDTQYF. The CDR3 DNA reads as TGTGCCAGTAGTATTAGACTAGCGGGGACCACAGATACGCAGTATTTT. Combining the CDR3 with reference TRBV19 and TRBJ2-3 gives the whole variable domain DGGITQSPKYLFRKEGQNVTLSCEQNLNHDAMYWYRQDPGQGLRLIYYSQIVNDFQKGDIAEGYSVSREKKESFPLTVTSAQKNPTAFYLCASSIRLAGTTDTQYFGPGTRLTVL.

The V call is TRBV2, the J call TRBJ2-1, with TRBD1 as a possible D gene (5 bases). The CDR3 has 15 residues. In germline, CDR1 is SNHLY, CDR2 FYNNEI. Trimming pared 4 bases from V and 10 bases from J, leaving 20 bases between. The DNA for the CDR3 is TGTGCCAGCAGTGGCCCTGGAAACCCCAGGGAAGAGCAGTTCTTC. Amino acid sequence: CASSGPGNPREEQFF. Full variable domain (missing parts from reference TRBV2 and TRBJ2-1): EPEVTQTPSHQVTQMGQEVILRCVPISNHLYFYWYRQILGQKVEFLVSFYNNEISEKSEIFDDQFSVERPDGSNFTLKIRSTKLEDSAMYFCASSGPGNPREEQFFGPGTRLTVL.

The sample holds one count of this clone. V and J are TRBV5-1 and TRBJ1-3; D remains ambiguous. Germline loops: CDR1 SGHRS, CDR2 YFSETQ. The CDR3 totals 14 residues. V was cut by 1 base and J by 4 bases, with 9 bases left in between. The CDR3 DNA reads as TGCGCCAGCAGCTTGTCCGGGGAGGGAAACACCATATATTTT. The encoded protein is CASSLSGEGNTIYF.

The chain couples TRBV11-2 to TRBJ2-7; D is unresolved. Germline V gene data show CDR1 as SGHAT and CDR2 as FQNNGV. V was shortened by 1 base and J by 2 bases, with 9 bases between the two germline ends. The CDR3 extends over 14 amino acids. The CDR3 spells CASSLVSRTYEQYF. In DNA, the CDR3 is TGTGCCAGCAGCTTAGTATCCAGAACCTACGAGCAGTACTTC.

This chain links TRBV5-1 with TRBJ1-3, with D perhaps matching TRBD1 (6 bases). This CDR3 is 16 amino acids long. Trimming took 5 bases from V and 0 from J, leaving 15 bases between them. Looked up from germline, CDR1 is SGHRS and CDR2 is YFSETQ. The CDR3 DNA sequence: TGCGCCAGCAGTCTGGACAGTCACCCCTCTGGAAACACCATATATTTT. It encodes CASSLDSHPSGNTIYF.

This chain joins TRBV5-1 and TRBJ2-2, with 7 bases aligning to TRBD2. Trimming at V came to 0 bases and at J to 6 bases, leaving 2 bases not matched to a gene. The CDR3 contains 14 residues. In germline, CDR1 is SGHRS, CDR2 YFSETQ. CDR3 DNA: TGCGCCAGCAGCTTGGATCGGGGGGCCGGGGAGCTGTTTTTT. This sequence encodes CASSLDRGAGELFF.

The chain employs TRBV28 and TRBJ2-7, with 7 bases matching TRBD2. Germline CDR1 MDHEN, CDR2 SYDVKM. The J segment lost 4 bases and the V segment lost 5 bases, leaving 8 bases of the junction unmatched. The CDR3 has 14 residues. The DNA for the CDR3 is TGTGCCAGCAGTCTGAGCCTGGGGGGGTACGAGCAGTACTTC. Translating gives CASSLSLGGYEQYF.

This clone was observed once. The chain has TRBV2 and TRBJ2-7; D is perhaps TRBD2 (6 bases). This CDR3 has 12 residues. Trimming pared 2 bases from V and 6 bases from J, leaving 8 bases between. Germline V CDR1 and CDR2: SNHLY, FYNNEI. CDR3 sequence reads: CASSEQAGEQYF. The CDR3 DNA reads TGTGCCAGCAGTGAACAAGCGGGCGAGCAGTACTTC.

The chain carries TRBV19 and TRBJ2-1, with a possible D match to TRBD1 (5 bases). This CDR3 contains 15 residues. Trimming shortened V by 5 bases and J by 10 bases, and 21 bases separated the two germline ends. Per the germline V gene, CDR1 is LNHDA and CDR2 is SQIVND (reference sequence). Here the CDR3 reads CASSFGGGQGHEQFF. CDR3 nucleotides: TGTGCCAGTAGTTTTGGTGGTGGCCAGGGTCACGAGCAGTTCTTC. The full variable domain, in which reference TRBV19 and TRBJ2-1 provide the parts outside the CDR3, is DGGITQSPKYLFRKEGQNVTLSCEQNLNHDAMYWYRQDPGQGLRLIYYSQIVNDFQKGDIAEGYSVSREKKESFPLTVTSAQKNPTAFYLCASSFGGGQGHEQFFGPGTRLTVL.

In DNA, the CDR3 is TGTGCCAGCAGCGTCGGAGGGATGAACACTGAAGCTTTCTTT. Protein: CASSVGGMNTEAFF. The chain couples TRBV9 to TRBJ1-1; D remains unclear. Trimming stripped 2 bases from V and 0 bases from J, with 8 bases between. The CDR3 covers 14 residues. CDR1 SGDLS and CDR2 YYNGEE come from the germline V gene.

The chain carries TRBV7-9 and TRBJ2-2; 10 nucleotides align to TRBD2. Per the germline V gene, CDR1 is SEHNR and CDR2 is FQNEAQ (reference sequence). The CDR3 length is 18 residues. The J segment lost 2 bases and the V segment lost 7 bases, leaving 13 bases of the junction unmatched. The CDR3 loop is CASTSPELAGFNTGELFF. The CDR3, as DNA: TGTGCCAGCACCTCGCCCGAACTAGCGGGGTTTAACACCGGGGAGCTGTTTTTT.

The J gene is TRBJ1-4, the V gene TRBV24-1, with TRBD1 matching over 9 bases. The length of the CDR3 is 14 residues. V shed 9 bases, J shed 8 bases, and the junction held 9 bases outside the gene matches. CDR1 KGHDR and CDR2 SFDVKD come from the germline V gene. CDR3 protein: CATDKGQGREKLFF. CDR3 bases: TGTGCCACCGACAAGGGACAGGGTAGGGAAAAACTGTTTTTT.

This clone was counted between two and nine times. The chain combines TRBV3-1 (or the pseudogene TRBV3-2) with TRBJ1-2; 8 bases line up with TRBD1. The ends lost 3 bases at V and 4 bases at J; junction bases unmatched: 7. Germline V CDR1 and CDR2: LGHDT, YNNKEL (reference sequence). CDR3 length equals 15 residues. The CDR3 sequence: CASSHLQGVSYGYTF. In DNA form, the CDR3 reads TGTGCCAGCAGCCATCTACAGGGGGTGAGCTATGGCTACACCTTC.

This rearrangement joins TRBV7-3 to TRBJ2-2, with 9 bases fitting TRBD2. The J segment lost 3 bases and the V segment lost 4 bases, leaving 6 bases of the junction unmatched. CDR1 is SGHTA and CDR2 is FQGTGA in the germline V gene. The CDR3 is 16 amino acids. CDR3: CASSSLAGADTGELFF. The CDR3 coding sequence is TGTGCCAGCAGCTCGTTAGCGGGGGCGGACACCGGGGAGCTGTTTTTT.